This entry concerns a single T cell receptor beta chain. The sample originates from a study of T cell changes during pregnancy in multiple sclerosis. Method: immunoSEQ multiplex PCR; TCRdb's copy keeps in-frame clones and lacks some. The table lists roughly 50,000 clones, roughly 92% of them singletons. This CDR3 is built from 15 residues. Germline assignment: CDR1 LNHDA and CDR2 SQIVND (reference sequence). The V segment lost 3 bases and the J segment 1 base; nucleotides outside the gene matches: 5. This clonotype was obtained from a female donor with multiple sclerosis, enrolled in a pregnancy study. The sequences come from CD4+ T cells from peripheral blood mononuclear cells, collected in the third trimester of pregnancy. This rearrangement joins TRBV19 to TRBJ2-5; 7 bases align to TRBD2. The CDR3 DNA reads as TGTGCCAGTAGTATGGGGGGGACCAGCCAAGAGACCCAGTACTTC. It codes for CASSMGGTSQETQYF.